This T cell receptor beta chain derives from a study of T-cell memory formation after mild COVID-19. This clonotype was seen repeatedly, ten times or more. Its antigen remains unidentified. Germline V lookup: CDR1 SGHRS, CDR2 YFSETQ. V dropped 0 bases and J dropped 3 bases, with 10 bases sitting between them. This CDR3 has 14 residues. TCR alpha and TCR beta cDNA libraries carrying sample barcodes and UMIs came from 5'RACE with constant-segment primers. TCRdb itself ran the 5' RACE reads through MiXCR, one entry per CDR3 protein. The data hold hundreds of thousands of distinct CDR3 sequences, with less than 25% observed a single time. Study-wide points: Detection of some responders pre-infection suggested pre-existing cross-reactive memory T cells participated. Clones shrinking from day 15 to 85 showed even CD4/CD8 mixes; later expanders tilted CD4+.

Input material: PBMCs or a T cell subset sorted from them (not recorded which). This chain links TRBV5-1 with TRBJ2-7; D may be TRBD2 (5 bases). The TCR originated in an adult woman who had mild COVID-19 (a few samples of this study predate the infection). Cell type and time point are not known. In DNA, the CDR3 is TGCGCCAGCAGCTTGGAACAGCGGCACTACGAGCAGTACTTC. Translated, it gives CASSLEQRHYEQYF.